A selection of T cell receptor beta chains follows, all from one sample in a study of blood T cell repertoires in COVID-19. The method was immunoSEQ multiplex PCR; TCRdb's version includes in-frame clones alone and lacks a portion of them. This table holds about 220,000 clones, approximately 81% found once. The sample consisted of peripheral blood. Receptors were obtained from a man aged 25-40 years with active or convalescent COVID-19. The CDR3 runs from the conserved cysteine through the conserved F or W. A D gene is named only where the DNA matches it firmly. Clone size is stated in some rows and not others, as once, few, many or a class when expanded.

j_call: TRBJ2-2; v_call: TRBV4-3; d_call: -; clone_size: -; cdr3_nt: TGCGCCAGCAGCCAAGTTGCAGGTTCGACCGGGGAGCTGTTTTTT; cdr3_aa: CASSQVAGSTGELFF
j_call: TRBJ1-2; v_call: TRBV28; d_call: -; clone_size: few; cdr3_nt: TGTGCCAGCAGTTCAGCCGCAGGAGGGGACTATGGCTACACCTTC; cdr3_aa: CASSSAAGGDYGYTF
j_call: TRBJ2-7; v_call: TRBV28; d_call: -; clone_size: -; cdr3_nt: TGTGCCAGCAGTTTCCCCGGCGGCCCATACGAGCAGTACTTC; cdr3_aa: CASSFPGGPYEQYF
j_call: TRBJ2-1; v_call: TRBV18; d_call: TRBD1; clone_size: -; cdr3_nt: TGTGCCAGCTCACAAACCGGGACAGGGTTCAATGAGCAGTTCTTC; cdr3_aa: CASSQTGTGFNEQFF
j_call: TRBJ2-5; v_call: TRBV7-2; d_call: -; clone_size: -; cdr3_nt: TGTGCCAGCAGCTTGACTGGGGCCCGAGTCACCCAGTACTTC; cdr3_aa: CASSLTGARVTQYF
j_call: TRBJ2-2; v_call: TRBV5-1; d_call: TRBD1; clone_size: -; cdr3_nt: TGCGCCAGCAGCTTAGACAGAACCGGGACAGGGAACACCGGGGAGCTGTTTTTT; cdr3_aa: CASSLDRTGTGNTGELFF
j_call: TRBJ1-1; v_call: TRBV19; d_call: TRBD1; clone_size: -; cdr3_nt: TGTGCCAGTAGGGGACAGGGGGCGATCGCTGAAGCTTTCTTT; cdr3_aa: CASRGQGAIAEAFF
j_call: TRBJ1-5; v_call: TRBV30; d_call: TRBD1; clone_size: -; cdr3_nt: TGTGCCTGGAGTGGGACAGGAGATTATAGCAATCAGCCCCAGCATTTT; cdr3_aa: CAWSGTGDYSNQPQHF
j_call: TRBJ1-5; v_call: TRBV4-1; d_call: TRBD1; clone_size: -; cdr3_nt: TGCGCCAGCAGCCAAGATTGGGACAGGAATCAGCCCCAGCATTTT; cdr3_aa: CASSQDWDRNQPQHF
j_call: TRBJ2-7; v_call: TRBV28; d_call: TRBD2; clone_size: -; cdr3_nt: TGTGCCAGCAGACGTTATGCAGCGGGAGTTTCCCGACGATCCTACGAGCAGTACTTC; cdr3_aa: CASRRYAAGVSRRSYEQYF
j_call: TRBJ1-3; v_call: TRBV6-2/TRBV6-3; d_call: -; clone_size: -; cdr3_nt: TGTGCCAGCAGTTCGCAGGGTTTTGGAAACACCATATATTTT; cdr3_aa: CASSSQGFGNTIYF
j_call: TRBJ2-7; v_call: TRBV5-1; d_call: TRBD1; clone_size: -; cdr3_nt: TGCGCCAGCACCCCCCGGGACAGGGTATACGAGCAGTACTTC; cdr3_aa: CASTPRDRVYEQYF
j_call: TRBJ1-1; v_call: TRBV9; d_call: -; clone_size: -; cdr3_nt: TGTGCCAGCAGCTTCTACGAGGGGGGGAGCACTGAAGCTTTCTTT; cdr3_aa: CASSFYEGGSTEAFF
j_call: TRBJ2-7; v_call: TRBV19; d_call: -; clone_size: once; cdr3_nt: TGTGCCAGTAGGCCCGATCGGGGGTCAGAGCAGTACTTC; cdr3_aa: CASRPDRGSEQYF
j_call: TRBJ2-7; v_call: TRBV5-5; d_call: -; clone_size: -; cdr3_nt: TGTGCCAGCAGCTTGGGGGACATCTTGTACGAGCAGTACTTC; cdr3_aa: CASSLGDILYEQYF
j_call: TRBJ2-3; v_call: TRBV11-2; d_call: -; clone_size: -; cdr3_nt: TGTGCCAGCAGCCGGGGGCTAGCGGAAAGCACAGATACGCAGTATTTT; cdr3_aa: CASSRGLAESTDTQYF
j_call: TRBJ1-6; v_call: TRBV20-1; d_call: -; clone_size: -; cdr3_nt: TGCAGTGCTAGTTTAAACGCGGGGGTCGGTTCACCCCTCCACTTT; cdr3_aa: CSASLNAGVGSPLHF
j_call: TRBJ2-1; v_call: TRBV28; d_call: -; clone_size: -; cdr3_nt: TGTGCCAGCAGCCCAGGGGTTCGGGCCTACAATGAGCAGTTCTTC; cdr3_aa: CASSPGVRAYNEQFF
j_call: TRBJ1-2; v_call: TRBV19; d_call: -; clone_size: -; cdr3_nt: TGTGCCAGTACCCCCGGGTACCTACTCCAAGGAAATGGCTACACCTTC; cdr3_aa: CASTPGYLLQGNGYTF
j_call: TRBJ2-5; v_call: TRBV28; d_call: -; clone_size: -; cdr3_nt: TGTGCCAGCAGTTTATCCCTAGCGCTGCAGTACTTC; cdr3_aa: CASSLSLALQYF
j_call: TRBJ2-7; v_call: TRBV27; d_call: TRBD1; clone_size: -; cdr3_nt: TGTGCCAGCAGTCGACAGGGGGGCTACGAGCAGTACTTC; cdr3_aa: CASSRQGGYEQYF
j_call: TRBJ2-1; v_call: TRBV11-2; d_call: TRBD2; clone_size: -; cdr3_nt: TGTGCCAGCAGCCCCAGCGGCGGGAGGGGTTACAATGAGCAGTTCTTC; cdr3_aa: CASSPSGGRGYNEQFF
j_call: TRBJ2-7; v_call: TRBV10-3; d_call: -; clone_size: -; cdr3_nt: TGTGCCACCTTGAATTTTCCAGCGACCTACGAGCAGTACTTC; cdr3_aa: CATLNFPATYEQYF
j_call: TRBJ1-5; v_call: TRBV10-3; d_call: -; clone_size: -; cdr3_nt: TGTGCCTCCAAGGGGGAATGGAATCAGCCCCAGCATTTT; cdr3_aa: CASKGEWNQPQHF
j_call: TRBJ2-1; v_call: TRBV10-3; d_call: -; clone_size: once; cdr3_nt: TGTGCCATCAGTGATCGGGTTCAGAATGAGCAGTTCTTC; cdr3_aa: CAISDRVQNEQFF
j_call: TRBJ2-1; v_call: TRBV7-3; d_call: TRBD2; clone_size: once; cdr3_nt: TGTGCCAGCAGCTTAACCCCCCCGGGAGGGAACAATGAGCAGTTCTTC; cdr3_aa: CASSLTPPGGNNEQFF
j_call: TRBJ2-5; v_call: TRBV7-9; d_call: TRBD1; clone_size: once; cdr3_nt: TGTGCCAGCAGCCCGCTCGACAGGGTAGAGACCCAGTACTTC; cdr3_aa: CASSPLDRVETQYF
j_call: TRBJ1-5; v_call: TRBV5-5; d_call: TRBD1; clone_size: -; cdr3_nt: TGTGCCAGCAGCTCGCTGACAGGGCTGGGACAGCCCCAGCATTTT; cdr3_aa: CASSSLTGLGQPQHF
j_call: TRBJ1-1; v_call: TRBV6-5; d_call: -; clone_size: -; cdr3_nt: TGTGCCAGCAGAGAGGTCACTGAAGCTTTCTTT; cdr3_aa: CASREVTEAFF
j_call: TRBJ2-2; v_call: TRBV5-1; d_call: TRBD2; clone_size: -; cdr3_nt: TGCGCCAGCAGCAAAACGAACAGGGGAACTAGCGGGAGGACTAACACCGGGGAGCTGTTTTTT; cdr3_aa: CASSKTNRGTSGRTNTGELFF
j_call: TRBJ2-6; v_call: TRBV9; d_call: TRBD1; clone_size: -; cdr3_nt: TGTGCCAGCACCAGAGGGGGCCTTTCCCCCTCTGGGGCCAACGTCCTGACTTTC; cdr3_aa: CASTRGGLSPSGANVLTF
j_call: TRBJ1-2; v_call: TRBV5-4; d_call: TRBD1; clone_size: few; cdr3_nt: TGTGCCAGCTCCGGAAGGACAGGGGCTAACTATGGCTACACCTTC; cdr3_aa: CASSGRTGANYGYTF
j_call: TRBJ2-3; v_call: TRBV28; d_call: TRBD2; clone_size: once; cdr3_nt: TGTGCCAGCAGCTCCCCTCGGCGGGAGAGTTTAGATACGCAGTATTTT; cdr3_aa: CASSSPRRESLDTQYF
j_call: TRBJ1-5; v_call: TRBV24-1; d_call: -; clone_size: -; cdr3_nt: TGTGCCACCAGTGATTCCCGGACTTACCAGCCCCAGCATTTT; cdr3_aa: CATSDSRTYQPQHF
j_call: TRBJ2-7; v_call: TRBV6-5; d_call: -; clone_size: once; cdr3_nt: TGTGCCAGCAGTAGACAGGTACTCGGCCCCTACGAGCAGTACTTC; cdr3_aa: CASSRQVLGPYEQYF
j_call: TRBJ1-6; v_call: TRBV5-1; d_call: -; clone_size: few; cdr3_nt: TGCGCCAGCAGCCGGGAGATACAGAGCTCCTATAATTCACCCCTCCACTTT; cdr3_aa: CASSREIQSSYNSPLHF
j_call: TRBJ2-1; v_call: TRBV12-3/TRBV12-4; d_call: -; clone_size: -; cdr3_nt: TGTGCCAGCAGTTTAAGCGATGAGCAGTTCTTC; cdr3_aa: CASSLSDEQFF
j_call: TRBJ1-1; v_call: TRBV7-9; d_call: -; clone_size: -; cdr3_nt: TGTGCCAGCAGCTTAGAAGGGGGTACTGAAGCTTTCTTT; cdr3_aa: CASSLEGGTEAFF
j_call: TRBJ1-2; v_call: TRBV25-1; d_call: TRBD1; clone_size: -; cdr3_nt: TGTGCCAGCAGTGAATTGCGACAGGGACCGAGAGGCTACACCTTC; cdr3_aa: CASSELRQGPRGYTF
j_call: TRBJ1-2; v_call: TRBV19; d_call: -; clone_size: -; cdr3_nt: TGTGCCAGTAGTCGGACGGGGTATAGCTACACCTTC; cdr3_aa: CASSRTGYSYTF
j_call: TRBJ2-7; v_call: TRBV6-5; d_call: TRBD2; clone_size: -; cdr3_nt: TGTGCCAGCAGTTCGGTGTGGGGGGGGACCTACGAGCAGTACTTC; cdr3_aa: CASSSVWGGTYEQYF
j_call: TRBJ2-7; v_call: TRBV7-9; d_call: -; clone_size: -; cdr3_nt: TGTGCCAGCAGCCCTATGAGCTCAAGAAAGTACTTC; cdr3_aa: CASSPMSSRKYF
j_call: TRBJ1-5; v_call: TRBV27; d_call: -; clone_size: -; cdr3_nt: TGTGCCAGCAGTTTATTCGTGAATCAGCCCCAGCATTTT; cdr3_aa: CASSLFVNQPQHF
j_call: TRBJ1-5; v_call: TRBV30; d_call: TRBD1; clone_size: few; cdr3_nt: TGTGCCTGGAGTTCAGGACAGGGTGGGAATCAGCCCCAGCATTTT; cdr3_aa: CAWSSGQGGNQPQHF
j_call: TRBJ2-5; v_call: TRBV7-9; d_call: -; clone_size: -; cdr3_nt: TGTGCCAGCAGTCATAGTCCAAGGACTATATCAGAGACCCAGTACTTC; cdr3_aa: CASSHSPRTISETQYF
j_call: TRBJ2-5; v_call: TRBV30; d_call: -; clone_size: -; cdr3_nt: TGTGCCTGGGGGGACTACCAAGAGACCCAGTACTTC; cdr3_aa: CAWGDYQETQYF
j_call: TRBJ2-2; v_call: TRBV15; d_call: -; clone_size: -; cdr3_nt: TGTGCCACCAGCCGGTGGGAGGCGGACACCGGGGAGCTGTTTTTT; cdr3_aa: CATSRWEADTGELFF
j_call: TRBJ2-3; v_call: TRBV7-3; d_call: -; clone_size: -; cdr3_nt: TGTGCCAGCAGCTTAATGGCCGGGTCTAGCACAGATACGCAGTATTTT; cdr3_aa: CASSLMAGSSTDTQYF
j_call: TRBJ2-1; v_call: TRBV11-3; d_call: -; clone_size: -; cdr3_nt: TGTGCCAGCAGCAATCCATCGGGACTCACTGACCCTAGCTCCTACAATGAGCAGTTCTTC; cdr3_aa: CASSNPSGLTDPSSYNEQFF
j_call: TRBJ2-3; v_call: TRBV28; d_call: -; clone_size: -; cdr3_nt: TGTGCCAGCAGTTTAGAAATGGGCAGGGGAACAGATACGCAGTATTTT; cdr3_aa: CASSLEMGRGTDTQYF
j_call: TRBJ1-6; v_call: TRBV2; d_call: -; clone_size: once; cdr3_nt: TGTGCCAGCAGTGAGTACAGGGAGAATTCACCCCTCCACTTT; cdr3_aa: CASSEYRENSPLHF